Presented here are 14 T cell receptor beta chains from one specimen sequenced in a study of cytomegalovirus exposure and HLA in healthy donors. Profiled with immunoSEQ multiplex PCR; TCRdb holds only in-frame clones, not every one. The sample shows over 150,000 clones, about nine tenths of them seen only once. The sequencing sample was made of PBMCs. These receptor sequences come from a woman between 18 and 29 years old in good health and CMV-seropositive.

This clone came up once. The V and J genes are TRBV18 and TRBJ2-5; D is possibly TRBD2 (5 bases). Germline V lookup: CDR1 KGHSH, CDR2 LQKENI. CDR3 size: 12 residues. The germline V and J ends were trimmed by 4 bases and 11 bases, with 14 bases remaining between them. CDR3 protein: CASSQEDGVQYF. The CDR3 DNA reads TGTGCCAGCTCACAGGAAGACGGGGTGCAGTACTTC.

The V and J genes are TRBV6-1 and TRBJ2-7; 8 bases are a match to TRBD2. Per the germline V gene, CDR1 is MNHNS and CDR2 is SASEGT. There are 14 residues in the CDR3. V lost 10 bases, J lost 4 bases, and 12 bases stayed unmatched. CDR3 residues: CATIPVGLEYEQYF. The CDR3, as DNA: TGTGCCACCATCCCCGTGGGACTAGAATACGAGCAGTACTTC.

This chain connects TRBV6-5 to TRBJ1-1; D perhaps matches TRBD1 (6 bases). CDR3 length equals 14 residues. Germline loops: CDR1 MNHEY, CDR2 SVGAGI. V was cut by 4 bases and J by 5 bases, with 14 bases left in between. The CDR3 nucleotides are TGTGCCAGCAGTTTGATGACAGGTAGGACTGAAGCTTTCTTT. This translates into CASSLMTGRTEAFF.

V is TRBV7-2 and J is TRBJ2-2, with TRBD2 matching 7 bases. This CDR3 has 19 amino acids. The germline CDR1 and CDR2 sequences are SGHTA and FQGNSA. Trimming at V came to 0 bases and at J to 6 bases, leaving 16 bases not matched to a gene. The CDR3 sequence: CASSLAYGFWTSVSGELFF. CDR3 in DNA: TGTGCCAGCAGCTTAGCGTATGGTTTCTGGACTAGTGTTTCCGGGGAGCTGTTTTTT.

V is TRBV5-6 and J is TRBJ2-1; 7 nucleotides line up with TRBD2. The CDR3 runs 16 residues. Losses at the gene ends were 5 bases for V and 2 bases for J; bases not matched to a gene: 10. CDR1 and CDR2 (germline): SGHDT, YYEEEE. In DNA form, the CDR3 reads TGTGCCAGCAGGCCAACCGGGACTAACACCTACAATGAGCAGTTCTTC. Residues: CASRPTGTNTYNEQFF.

The CDR3 DNA sequence: TGCGCCAGCAACGGACAGGGAGTCCCAGATACGCAGTATTTT. It yields the protein CASNGQGVPDTQYF. The genes are TRBV5-1 and TRBJ2-3; 8 bases align to TRBD1. The J segment lost 4 bases and the V segment lost 6 bases, leaving 7 bases of the junction unmatched. The germline V gene encodes CDR1 SGHRS and CDR2 YFSETQ. This CDR3 region has 14 residues.

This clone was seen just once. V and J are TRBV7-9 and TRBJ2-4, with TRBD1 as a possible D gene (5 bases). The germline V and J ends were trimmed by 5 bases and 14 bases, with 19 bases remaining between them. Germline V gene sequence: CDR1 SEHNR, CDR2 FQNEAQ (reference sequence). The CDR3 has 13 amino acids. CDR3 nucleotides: TGTGCCAGCAGCACGGACAAGGGGTTTTTTGAGTACTTC. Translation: CASSTDKGFFEYF.

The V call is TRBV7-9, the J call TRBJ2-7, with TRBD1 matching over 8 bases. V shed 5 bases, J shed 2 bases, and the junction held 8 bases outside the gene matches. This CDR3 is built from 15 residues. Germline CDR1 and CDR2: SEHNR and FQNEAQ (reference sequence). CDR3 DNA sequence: TGTGCCAGCAGCCCCAGGGGGACAGGAACCTACGAGCAGTACTTC. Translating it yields CASSPRGTGTYEQYF.

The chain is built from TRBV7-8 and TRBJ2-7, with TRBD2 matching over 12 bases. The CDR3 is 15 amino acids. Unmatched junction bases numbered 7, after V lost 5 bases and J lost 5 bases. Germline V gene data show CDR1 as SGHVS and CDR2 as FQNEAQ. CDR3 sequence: CASSPRTSGNDEQYF. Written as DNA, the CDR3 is TGTGCCAGCAGCCCGCGGACTAGCGGGAATGACGAGCAGTACTTC. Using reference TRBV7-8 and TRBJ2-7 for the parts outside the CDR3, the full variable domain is GAGVSQSPRYKVAKRGQDVALRCDPISGHVSLFWYQQALGQGPEFLTYFQNEAQLDKSGLPSDRFFAERPEGSVSTLKIQRTQQEDSAVYLCASSPRTSGNDEQYFGPGTRLTVT.

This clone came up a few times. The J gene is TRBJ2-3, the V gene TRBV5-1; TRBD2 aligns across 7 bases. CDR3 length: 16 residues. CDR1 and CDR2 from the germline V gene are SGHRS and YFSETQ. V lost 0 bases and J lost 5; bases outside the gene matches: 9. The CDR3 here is CASSLGSREWGDTQYF. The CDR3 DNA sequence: TGCGCCAGCAGCTTGGGCTCGCGGGAGTGGGGAGATACGCAGTATTTT.

For the CDR3, the DNA is TGCAGCTGTAGAAATAGCGGGAACTCCTACAATGAGCAGTTCTTC. Its translation is CSCRNSGNSYNEQFF. The chain carries TRBV29-1 and TRBJ2-1; 8 bases fit TRBD2. Germline values: CDR1 SQVTM, CDR2 ANQGSEA. After removal of 8 bases from V and 0 bases from J, the junction contained 9 bases not matched to a gene. CDR3 length equals 15 residues.

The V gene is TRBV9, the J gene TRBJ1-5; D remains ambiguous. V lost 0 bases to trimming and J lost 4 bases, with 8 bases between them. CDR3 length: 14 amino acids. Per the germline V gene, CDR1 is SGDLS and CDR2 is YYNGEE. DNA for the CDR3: TGTGCCAGCAGCGTAGGGGCAGAGAATCAGCCCCAGCATTTT. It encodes CASSVGAENQPQHF.

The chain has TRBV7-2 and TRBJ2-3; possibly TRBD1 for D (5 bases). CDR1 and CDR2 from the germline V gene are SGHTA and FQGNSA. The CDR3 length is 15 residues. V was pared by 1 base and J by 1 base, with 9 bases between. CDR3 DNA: TGTGCCAGCAGCTTAGACAGGCTTCGCACAGATACGCAGTATTTT. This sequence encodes CASSLDRLRTDTQYF.

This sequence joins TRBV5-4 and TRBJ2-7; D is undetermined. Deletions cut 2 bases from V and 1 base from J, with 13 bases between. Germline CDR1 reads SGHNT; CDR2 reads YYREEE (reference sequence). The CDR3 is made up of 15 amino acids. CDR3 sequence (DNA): TGTGCCAGCAGCTTTAAAATCGCCAGTTCCTACGAGCAGTACTTC. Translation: CASSFKIASSYEQYF.